This T cell receptor beta chain emerged from a study of identical twins. Germline V gives CDR1 SGHTA, CDR2 FQGNSA. Trimming removed 4 bases from V and 4 bases from J, with 14 bases in between. The CDR3 is 15 residues long. Via MiXCR, TCRdb re-called the 5' RACE reads, giving one row per CDR3 protein. The data hold approximately 670,000 distinct CDR3 sequences, with 5.5% to 6.5% observed a single time. A few counts support this clonotype. Sequenced material: naive T cells sorted from blood. This sequence was found in a man younger than 30 in good health. The chain carries TRBV7-2 and TRBJ1-5, with a weak D call TRBD1 (5 bases). The CDR3 DNA reads as TGTGCCAGCAGCTCCCCGGGGGGTTGGAATCAGCCCCAGCATTTT. This codes for CASSSPGGWNQPQHF.